These T cell receptor beta chains were read from a single sample in a study of blood T cell repertoires in COVID-19. Assay: immunoSEQ multiplex PCR; the TCRdb copy retains only in-frame clones and omits some. This table has 390,000 or so clones, 90% appearing once. The specimen sequenced was peripheral blood. The receptor source for this set is a man younger than 30 with active or convalescent COVID-19. CDR3s include the opening cysteine and the closing phenylalanine or tryptophan. The D gene is left open where the match is weak. Where a row states a size, it is once, few, many or the class of an expanded clone; other rows omit it.

>-|TRBJ1-4|-|TRBV7-2
CASSLGDGIGEKLFF
TGTGCCAGCAGCTTAGGTGACGGGATTGGTGAAAAACTGTTTTTT
>-|TRBJ1-5|-|TRBV2
CASALPLGNQPQHF
TGTGCCAGCGCACTACCCCTGGGCAATCAGCCCCAGCATTTT
>once|TRBJ2-3|-|TRBV7-3
CASSSRGSADTQYF
TGTGCCAGCAGCTCAAGAGGCAGCGCAGATACGCAGTATTTT
>-|TRBJ2-5|-|TRBV11-2
CASLVTRTQYF
TGTGCCAGTCTTGTCACTCGGACCCAGTACTTC
>-|TRBJ1-6|-|TRBV5-6
CASSLSGVDNSPLHF
TGTGCCAGCAGCTTGTCCGGGGTAGATAATTCACCCCTCCACTTT
>-|TRBJ1-6|-|TRBV7-9
CASSFSGSPLHF
TGTGCCAGCAGCTTTTCGGGTTCACCCCTCCACTTT
>few|TRBJ2-7|-|TRBV28
CASTLIAGAEQYF
TGTGCCAGCACCCTCATCGCGGGGGCCGAGCAGTACTTC
>-|TRBJ1-4|-|TRBV6-6
CASRRLATNEKLFF
TGTGCCAGCAGAAGACTAGCAACTAATGAAAAACTGTTTTTT
>-|TRBJ2-2|-|TRBV28
CASSFRDTYTGELFF
TGTGCCAGCAGTTTCAGGGACACCTACACCGGGGAGCTGTTTTTT
>-|TRBJ1-2|-|TRBV5-6
CASSPFGNYGYTF
TGTGCCAGCAGCCCCTTCGGGAACTATGGCTACACCTTC
>-|TRBJ2-5|-|TRBV28
CASSFSRSAGETQYF
TGTGCCAGCAGTTTCTCGAGATCTGCGGGAGAGACCCAGTACTTC
>-|TRBJ2-3|TRBD2|TRBV5-4
CASRTSGDTDTQYF
TGTGCCAGCAGGACTAGCGGAGACACAGATACGCAGTATTTT
>-|TRBJ2-7|-|TRBV7-2
CASSGRERSYEQYF
TGTGCCAGCAGCGGACGGGAAAGATCCTACGAGCAGTACTTC